This TCR beta chain was captured in a study of T cell responses to AZD1222 COVID-19 vaccine. V lost 6 bases, J lost 2 bases, and 22 bases lay in between. Germline V gene data show CDR1 as MNHEY and CDR2 as SMNVEV (reference sequence). The CDR3 sequence is 17 residues long. Measured with immunoSEQ multiplex PCR; TCRdb has only the in-frame clones, and not every one. The table has about 92,000 clones, approximately 91% seen once. The sequences come from peripheral blood, collected on day 0 of AZD1222 vaccination. The source of this sequence is an adult in good health. The chain links TRBV27 to TRBJ2-5; D assignment may be TRBD1 or TRBD2 (5 bases each). CDR3 amino acids: CASSPNPRAGHQETQYF. The CDR3 DNA sequence: TGTGCCAGCAGCCCAAATCCGCGGGCAGGGCATCAAGAGACCCAGTACTTC.